The 26 T cell receptor beta chains given below trace back to one sample, sequenced in a study of T cells after yellow fever vaccination. TCRdb re-derived calls from the 5' RACE reads in MiXCR, one entry per CDR3 protein. This sample has 110,000 to 150,000 distinct CDR3 sequences, with 6.6% found just once. The material sequenced was CD4+ T cells sorted from PBMCs, taken 10 days after the yellow fever booster vaccination. These receptors were obtained from a young man who received the YFV17D yellow fever vaccine.

This clonotype was detected many times. V and J are TRBV28 and TRBJ2-7, with D hard to call. From germline, CDR1 is MDHEN and CDR2 SYDVKM. This CDR3 spans 18 amino acids. Trimming removed 5 bases from V and 0 bases from J, with 23 bases in between. Here the CDR3 DNA reads TGTGCCAGCAGTCTAACCAAAATCCAGGCGCCTAGCTCCTACGAGCAGTACTTC. Translation gives CASSLTKIQAPSSYEQYF.

This clonotype was seen at least ten times. The chain uses TRBV28 and TRBJ2-5; 8 bases fit TRBD2. J was trimmed by 5 bases and V by 2 bases; bases with no gene match: 7. This CDR3 is built from 15 residues. From germline, CDR1 is MDHEN and CDR2 SYDVKM. The CDR3 bases are TGTGCCAGCAGTTTACCCGGGAGGGGGGGCGAGACCCAGTACTTC. Its protein is CASSLPGRGGETQYF.

A note on this clonotype: Since a much larger clone is just one base distant, this may be a read error. The rearrangement links TRBV12-3 or TRBV12-4 to TRBJ2-1, with TRBD2 identical over 13 bases. J gave up 2 bases and V 10 bases, and 14 bases lay outside the gene matches. This CDR3 has 18 residues. CDR3 bases: TGTGCCATCAATTCCGGGACTAGCGGGATGGGCACCTACAATGAGCAGTTCTTC. Translated, it gives CAINSGTSGMGTYNEQFF.

The chain recombines TRBV20-1 with TRBJ2-7; a weak D match, TRBD1 (6 bases). The V gene's germline CDR1 is DFQATT and CDR2 SNEGSKA (reference sequence). The CDR3 sequence is 16 residues long. V was shortened by 5 bases and J by 3 bases, with 23 bases between the two germline ends. In nucleotides, the CDR3 is TGCAGTGCTCGATACACAGGGAATCGACTTGACTACGAGCAGTACTTC. Translation gives CSARYTGNRLDYEQYF.

This chain links TRBV10-3 with TRBJ1-5; 7 bases agree with TRBD1. Per the germline V gene, CDR1 is ENHRY and CDR2 is SYGVKD. The CDR3 runs 14 residues. With 4 bases clipped from V and 5 bases from J, the junction kept 5 bases outside the gene matches. CDR3 in DNA: TGTGCCATCAGTGTGGGACAGCCCGATCAGCCCCAGCATTTT. Its protein is CAISVGQPDQPQHF.

This clonotype was found many times. The chain employs TRBV5-1 and TRBJ2-1; TRBD1 or TRBD2 may be the D gene (5 bases each). This CDR3 has 14 residues. V was shortened by 2 bases and J by 8 bases, with 14 bases between the two germline ends. Germline lookup yields CDR1 SGHRS and CDR2 YFSETQ. For the CDR3, the DNA is TGCGCCAGCAGCTTTACCGGGGCGCGGGATGAGCAGTTCTTC. Translating it yields CASSFTGARDEQFF.

This clonotype was observed a handful of times. This chain links TRBV19 with TRBJ2-1; D tentatively reads TRBD1 or TRBD2 (6 bases each). Trimming pared 10 bases from V and 8 bases from J, leaving 15 bases between. From germline, CDR1 is LNHDA and CDR2 SQIVND (reference sequence). This CDR3 has 12 residues. Here the CDR3 reads CATWGAVDEQFF. The CDR3 DNA reads as TGTGCCACCTGGGGGGCGGTAGATGAGCAGTTCTTC.

This clonotype appeared a few times. The V and J genes are TRBV7-2 and TRBJ2-2; D perhaps matches TRBD1 (8 bases). V was clipped by 2 bases and J by 6 bases, with 16 bases between them. The CDR3 length is 16 residues. CDR1 SGHTA and CDR2 FQGNSA come from the germline V gene. CDR3 protein: CASSLFDRGGAGELFF. CDR3 nucleotide sequence: TGTGCCAGCAGCTTATTTGACAGGGGAGGGGCCGGGGAGCTGTTTTTT. The full variable domain, in which reference TRBV7-2 and TRBJ2-2 provide the parts outside the CDR3, is GAGVSQSPSNKVTEKGKDVELRCDPISGHTALYWYRQSLGQGLEFLIYFQGNSAPDKSGLPSDRFSAERTGGSVSTLTIQRTQQEDSAVYLCASSLFDRGGAGELFFGEGSRLTVL.

This sequence joins TRBV7-9 and TRBJ1-5; unclear D gene. The CDR3 covers 12 residues. Germline values: CDR1 SEHNR, CDR2 FQNEAQ (reference sequence). Deletions cut 6 bases from V and 2 bases from J, with 5 bases between. DNA of the CDR3: TGTGCCAGCAGTACAGGCAATCAGCCCCAGCATTTT. This sequence encodes CASSTGNQPQHF.

At least ten counts were recorded for this clonotype. The V gene is TRBV12-3 or TRBV12-4, the J gene TRBJ2-1; D gene ambiguous. This CDR3 is built from 12 residues. The V end was cut by 5 bases, the J end by 5 bases, with 7 bases between. CDR3 sequence: CASSPHHNEQFF. The CDR3 DNA reads as TGTGCCAGCAGTCCCCACCACAATGAGCAGTTCTTC.

This clonotype was counted ten times or more. The chain carries TRBV10-3 and TRBJ1-2; 8 bases match TRBD1. V shed 3 bases, J shed 6 bases, and the junction held 3 bases outside the gene matches. Germline V CDR1 and CDR2: ENHRY, SYGVKD. The length of the CDR3 is 13 residues. CDR3 sequence: CAISDTGGDGYTF. In DNA, the CDR3 is TGTGCCATCAGTGACACAGGGGGTGATGGCTACACCTTC.

This clonotype was recorded many times. V and J are TRBV18 and TRBJ2-1, with D tentatively TRBD2 (7 bases). Trimming removed 2 bases from V and 6 bases from J, with 17 bases in between. This CDR3 region has 16 residues. Germline CDR1 and CDR2: KGHSH and LQKENI. CDR3 in DNA: TGTGCCAGCTCACCATTAAACAGGGAGGGTGGCAATGAGCAGTTCTTC. Its translation is CASSPLNREGGNEQFF.

Many counts were recorded for this clonotype. This chain links TRBV7-9 with TRBJ2-2; 7 bases fit TRBD1. Germline CDR1 and CDR2: SEHNR and FQNEAQ (reference sequence). The V and J ends lost 1 base and 9 bases, in that order; junction bases with no gene match: 11. The CDR3 is 16 residues long. The CDR3: CASSLVGGRQSRELFF. The CDR3 DNA is TGTGCCAGCAGCTTAGTAGGGGGCCGCCAATCCAGGGAGCTGTTTTTT.

For this clonotype: This may be a read error, as it is one base from a much larger clone. CDR3: CARCLGSNTGELFF. The CDR3 nucleotides are TGTGCCAGATGCCTGGGCTCGAACACCGGGGAGCTGTTTTTT. The V call is TRBV21-1, the J call TRBJ2-2. TRBV21-1 is classified as a pseudogene. This CDR3 is 14 amino acids long.

This clonotype was counted at least ten times. The chain combines TRBV6-5 with TRBJ2-2; 7 bases match TRBD2. The ends lost 0 bases at V and 6 bases at J; junction bases unmatched: 4. Germline V gene lookup returns CDR1 MNHEY and CDR2 SVGAGI. The CDR3 sequence is 15 residues long. The CDR3 DNA reads TGTGCCAGCAGTTACTCGGCGGGAGTGTCCGGGGAGCTGTTTTTT. It yields the protein CASSYSAGVSGELFF.

This clonotype was detected many times. This rearrangement joins TRBV5-1 to TRBJ2-1, with TRBD1 matching over 11 bases. The length of the CDR3 is 14 residues. With V trimmed by 4 bases and J by 6 bases, 3 bases remained unmatched. CDR1 and CDR2 from the germline V gene are SGHRS and YFSETQ. The CDR3 DNA reads TGCGCCAGCAGCCTCGGGACAGGGGGCAATGAGCAGTTCTTC. Translated: CASSLGTGGNEQFF.

CDR3 DNA sequence: TGTGCCAGCAGCCCCGGGACACTCGGGGCAGATACGCAGTATTTT. Translation gives CASSPGTLGADTQYF. V and J are TRBV5-4 and TRBJ2-3; TRBD1 is a possible D gene (6 bases). The germline V gene encodes CDR1 SGHNT and CDR2 YYREEE (reference sequence). V gave up 4 bases and J gave up 4 bases, with 16 bases separating them. There are 15 residues in the CDR3.

Comment on this clonotype: With a much larger clone just one base away, this may be a read error. The V call is TRBV7-2, the J call TRBJ2-7; TRBD2 agrees at 7 bases. In germline, CDR1 is SGHTA, CDR2 FQGNSA. Trimming took 3 bases from V and 0 from J; bases not matched to a gene: 5. This CDR3 is 15 amino acids long. The chain's CDR3 is CASSFLAESSYEQYF. CDR3 DNA sequence: TGTGCCAGCAGCTTCCTAGCGGAAAGCTCCTACGAGCAGTACTTC.

This clonotype was counted ten times or more. Here the CDR3 DNA reads TGTGCCAGCAGCTTAAACTTTAACTATGGCTACACCTTC. It is translated as CASSLNFNYGYTF. V and J are TRBV7-9 and TRBJ1-2; D is uncertain. Trimming cost V 2 bases and J 1 base, with 5 bases left between them. CDR1 is SEHNR, CDR2 FQNEAQ, per germline (reference sequence). The CDR3 covers 13 residues.

This clonotype occurred many times. V usage is TRBV6-5 and J usage is TRBJ1-2; D call uncertain. The germline gives CDR1 MNHEY, CDR2 SVGAGI. The V gene lost 6 bases and the J gene lost 4 bases, with 21 bases spanning the gap. The CDR3 spans 16 residues. CDR3 sequence reads: CASRPLASYLAYGYTF. The CDR3 DNA reads as TGTGCCAGCAGGCCTCTCGCATCTTACCTAGCCTATGGCTACACCTTC.

This clonotype was seen repeatedly, ten times or more. The chain combines TRBV5-1 with TRBJ2-5; D unresolved. CDR1 and CDR2 (germline): SGHRS, YFSETQ. The CDR3 consists of 14 residues. Trimming removed 3 bases at V and 4 bases at J, with 13 bases between. CDR3 sequence: CASSSYDGRETQYF. The CDR3 DNA reads as TGCGCCAGCAGCTCGTACGACGGACGAGAGACCCAGTACTTC.

By share, this clonotype ranks as medium-sized (0.01 to 0.1%). V gene TRBV24-1 combines with J gene TRBJ2-1; D remains unclear. Germline values: CDR1 KGHDR, CDR2 SFDVKD. The CDR3 has 12 residues. V lost 4 bases and J 10 bases, leaving 10 bases between the germline ends. DNA of the CDR3: TGTGCCACCAGTGACTGGAGACAAGAGCAGTTCTTC. Translation: CATSDWRQEQFF.

This clonotype showed up many times. The chain is built from TRBV12-3 or TRBV12-4 and TRBJ2-1; D unresolved. This CDR3 is built from 15 residues. V dropped 6 bases and J dropped 0 bases, with 12 bases sitting between them. In DNA, the CDR3 is TGTGCCAGCAGCCGACGCCCTAGCTCCTACAATGAGCAGTTCTTC. This codes for CASSRRPSSYNEQFF.

This clonotype has ten or more counts. V usage is TRBV6-5 and J usage is TRBJ1-4; D remains ambiguous. There are 18 residues in the CDR3. Germline CDR1 reads MNHEY; CDR2 reads SVGAGI. Trimming removed 0 bases from V and 7 bases from J, with 21 bases in between. The CDR3 loop is CASSYSYGQRLPGEKLFF. CDR3 bases: TGTGCCAGCAGTTACTCTTACGGGCAACGGCTCCCCGGTGAAAAACTGTTTTTT.

Many counts were recorded for this clonotype. The V gene is TRBV6-5, the J gene TRBJ1-1; possible D gene TRBD1, 6 bases. CDR1 and CDR2 from the germline V gene are MNHEY and SVGAGI. CDR3 length: 14 residues. Trimming took 6 bases from V and 1 from J, leaving 12 bases between them. CDR3 DNA: TGTGCCAGCAGAACCTTGGACAGGAACACTGAAGCTTTCTTT. Its translation: CASRTLDRNTEAFF.

This clonotype was seen at least ten times. The rearrangement links TRBV12-3 or TRBV12-4 to TRBJ2-1; 8 bases map to TRBD2. After removal of 7 bases from V and 5 bases from J, the junction contained 16 bases not matched to a gene. CDR3 length equals 17 residues. CDR3 in amino acids: CASTTTAGLARDNEQFF. The CDR3 nucleotides read TGTGCCAGCACCACCACGGCAGGACTAGCACGGGACAATGAGCAGTTCTTC.